The 23 T cell receptor beta chains below come from one sample, sequenced in a study of molecular identifiers for immune sequencing clone quantification. TCRdb ran MiXCR on the PCR reads and lists one entry per CDR3 protein. The sample holds hundreds of thousands of distinct CDR3 sequences; about 25% are singletons and the top ten take 0.75% to 0.8%. The sample consisted of naive CD8+ T cells from blood, with Jurkat cell RNA spiked in. Stated subset: FACS-sorted CD8+CD4-CCR7+CD45RA+ naive T cells. Source of these receptors: a human donor in good health. Some libraries in this study had Jurkat cell RNA spiked in.

The chain has TRBV28 and TRBJ1-5, with TRBD1 matching over 9 bases. With 5 bases clipped from V and 6 bases from J, the junction kept 11 bases outside the gene matches. Germline V gene data show CDR1 as MDHEN and CDR2 as SYDVKM. The CDR3 length is 16 residues. DNA of the CDR3: TGTGCCAGCAGTGGCAGACAGGGGGTAGGTAGTCAGCCCCAGCATTTT. Translating gives CASSGRQGVGSQPQHF.

This clonotype was recorded at least ten times. This chain uses TRBV27 with TRBJ2-7; TRBD1 aligns across 7 bases. The V gene end was trimmed by 6 bases and the J gene end by 2 bases; junction bases not matched to a gene: 4. This CDR3 is 13 amino acids long. Germline assignment: CDR1 MNHEY and CDR2 SMNVEV (reference sequence). CDR3 sequence: CASSFQGAYEQYF. DNA for the CDR3: TGTGCCAGCAGCTTTCAGGGGGCCTACGAGCAGTACTTC.

This clonotype appeared many times. V and J are TRBV14 and TRBJ2-7; 11 nucleotides match TRBD1. CDR3 length: 16 residues. Germline values: CDR1 SGHDN, CDR2 FVKESK. Trimming took 2 bases from V and 4 from J; bases not matched to a gene: 7. Here the CDR3 reads CASSQSGQGVRYEQYF. The CDR3 region has the DNA TGTGCCAGCAGCCAATCGGGACAGGGGGTCCGGTACGAGCAGTACTTC. Complete variable domain (other parts from reference TRBV14 and TRBJ2-7): EAGVTQFPSHSVIEKGQTVTLRCDPISGHDNLYWYRRVMGKEIKFLLHFVKESKQDESGMPNNRFLAERTGGTYSTLKVQPAELEDSGVYFCASSQSGQGVRYEQYFGPGTRLTVT.

To note about this clonotype: This may come from a read error, since a much larger clone is one base off. The chain combines TRBV4-2 with TRBJ2-7; no clear D gene. CDR1 is LGHNA, CDR2 YNFKEQ, per germline. The CDR3 runs to 15 residues. CDR3 residues: CASSPWSGAPYEQHF. CDR3 bases: TGTGCCAGCAGCCCGTGGTCAGGTGCCCCCTACGAGCAGCACTTC.

For this clonotype: This may be a read error: a much more frequent sequence differs by one nucleotide. The chain links TRBV9 to TRBJ2-2, with D hard to call. CDR3 length: 13 amino acids. Germline loops: CDR1 SGDLS, CDR2 YYNGEE. The CDR3 here is CACSVDGTGELFF. The CDR3 region has the DNA TGTGCCTGCAGCGTAGATGGCACCGGGGAGCTGTTTTTT.

This clonotype was recorded many times. This chain connects TRBV5-1 to TRBJ1-4; 7 bases map to TRBD1. Germline values: CDR1 SGHRS, CDR2 YFSETQ. The CDR3 runs 14 residues. The ends lost 4 bases at V and 5 bases at J; junction bases unmatched: 5. CDR3 residues: CASSPTGTNEKLFF. The CDR3 DNA reads as TGCGCCAGCAGCCCGACAGGGACCAATGAAAAACTGTTTTTT.

The V and J genes are TRBV20-1 and TRBJ2-5; 10 nucleotides match TRBD2. The CDR3 sequence is 16 residues long. Germline lookup yields CDR1 DFQATT and CDR2 SNEGSKA (reference sequence). V lost 3 bases and J lost 7; bases outside the gene matches: 14. Written as DNA, the CDR3 is TGCAGTGCTAGTGATTTGGAGCGGGAGGGGATAGGGACCCAGTACTTC. Protein product: CSASDLEREGIGTQYF.

As concerns this clonotype: A much larger clone lies a single base off, so this may be a read error. The V call is TRBV20-1, the J call TRBJ1-1; a possible D gene is TRBD1 (5 bases). CDR1 and CDR2 from the germline V gene are DFQATT and SNEGSKA (reference sequence). The CDR3 is 14 residues long. V lost 3 bases to trimming and J lost 5 bases, with 16 bases between them. The DNA for the CDR3 is TGCAGTGCTAGGGGGCTTTTAGGGCCAACTGAAGCTTTCTTT. Protein: CSARGLLGPTEAFF.

This clonotype showed up many times. The rearrangement links TRBV7-6 to TRBJ1-5, with D perhaps TRBD1 (5 bases). Trimming took 8 bases from V and 1 from J, leaving 24 bases between them. Per the germline V gene, CDR1 is SGHVS and CDR2 is FNYEAQ. This CDR3 contains 18 residues. In DNA form, the CDR3 reads TGTGCCAGCGGACGAGGGACCGAACCCTCAGGGAGCAATCAGCCCCAGCATTTT. Its protein is CASGRGTEPSGSNQPQHF.

This clonotype was recorded a few times. The J gene is TRBJ2-3, the V gene TRBV24-1, with D unresolved. Per the germline V gene, CDR1 is KGHDR and CDR2 is SFDVKD. The CDR3 has 13 amino acids. V lost 1 base and J lost 2, with 3 bases in between. Written as DNA, the CDR3 is TGTGCCACCAGTGATTTCCACACAGATACGCAGTATTTT. It translates to CATSDFHTDTQYF.

This clonotype occurred a few times. The CDR3 spells CACGVSGNTIYF. The CDR3 DNA reads as TGTGCCTGTGGGGTCTCTGGAAACACCATATATTTT. V usage is TRBV30 and J usage is TRBJ1-3; no definite D call. The CDR3 has 12 residues. The germline gives CDR1 GTSNPN, CDR2 SVGIG (reference sequence). V was cut by 6 bases and J by 0 bases, with 6 bases left in between.

The sample holds many counts of this clonotype. This chain uses TRBV4-2 with TRBJ1-5; D remains ambiguous. The CDR3 is 15 residues long. The V and J ends lost 1 base and 0 bases respectively, with 7 bases between them. Per the germline V gene, CDR1 is LGHNA and CDR2 is YNFKEQ. CDR3 loop: CASSQGRDSNQPQHF. In DNA form, the CDR3 reads TGTGCCAGCAGCCAAGGACGAGATAGCAATCAGCCCCAGCATTTT.

This chain uses TRBV28 with TRBJ2-1; D uncertain. V lost 3 bases and J lost 5, with 5 bases in between. This CDR3 spans 12 amino acids. Germline loops: CDR1 MDHEN, CDR2 SYDVKM. CDR3 region: CASSFFNNEQFF. The CDR3 nucleotides are TGTGCCAGCAGTTTTTTCAACAATGAGCAGTTCTTC. Combining the CDR3 with reference TRBV28 and TRBJ2-1 gives the whole variable domain DVKVTQSSRYLVKRTGEKVFLECVQDMDHENMFWYRQDPGLGLRLIYFSYDVKMKEKGDIPEGYSVSREKKERFSLILESASTNQTSMYLCASSFFNNEQFFGPGTRLTVL.

This clonotype has more than one count but fewer than ten. At one end the junction does not follow the germline gene, possibly because of a read error. The CDR3 DNA reads TGCGCCAGCAGTCAATCGTTCGGGACAAGCGTTTGCTTGAACACCGAGGAGCTGTTTTTT. Amino acid sequence: CASSQSFGTSVCLNTEELFF. The chain combines TRBV23-1 with TRBJ2-2, with D maybe TRBD1 (6 bases). TRBV23-1 is an ORF; its function is uncertain. The CDR3 totals 20 residues.

Notes on this clonotype: Possible read error: a much larger clone is one base away. The rearrangement links TRBV20-1 to TRBJ2-5; TRBD2 aligns across 10 bases. V lost 6 bases and J lost 7; bases outside the gene matches: 8. Germline lookup yields CDR1 DFQATT and CDR2 SNEGSKA (reference sequence). This CDR3 is 13 amino acids long. This CDR3 reads CSARRLAGATQYF. Here the CDR3 DNA reads TGCAGTGCCAGGAGGCTAGCGGGGGCGACCCAGTACTTC.

This clonotype appeared many times. The rearrangement links TRBV7-9 to TRBJ2-2; D gene uncertain. CDR3 length: 13 amino acids. V dropped 6 bases and J dropped 3 bases, with 8 bases sitting between them. Germline V gene data show CDR1 as SEHNR and CDR2 as FQNEAQ (reference sequence). The CDR3 DNA reads as TGTGCCAGCAGGGGTCCGGACACCGGGGAGCTGTTTTTT. It translates to CASRGPDTGELFF.

This clonotype appeared many times. J is TRBJ2-5 and V is TRBV5-6, with TRBD2 matching over 13 bases. The trim removed 3 bases at V and 2 bases at J, leaving 16 bases unmatched. The CDR3 spans 20 residues. Germline V gene lookup returns CDR1 SGHDT and CDR2 YYEEEE. The CDR3 protein is CASSSIWTSGGRGIQETQYF. The CDR3 nucleotides read TGTGCCAGCAGCTCTATCTGGACTAGCGGGGGCCGGGGGATTCAAGAGACCCAGTACTTC.

V usage is TRBV11-2 and J usage is TRBJ2-7; D gene unclear. Germline values: CDR1 SGHAT, CDR2 FQNNGV. Trimming shortened V by 5 bases and J by 4 bases, and 12 bases separated the two germline ends. The CDR3 loop spans 13 amino acids. The CDR3 spells CASSVGYEYEQYF. The CDR3 region has the DNA TGTGCCAGCAGCGTGGGGTACGAGTACGAGCAGTACTTC.

This clonotype occurred a few times. CDR3 sequence (DNA): TGTGCCAGCAGTTACGGGGGGACTGGCTACACCTTC. Protein sequence: CASSYGGTGYTF. This chain joins TRBV6-5 and TRBJ1-2; TRBD1 is a possible D gene (5 bases). From germline, CDR1 is MNHEY and CDR2 SVGAGI. Between the trimmed V and J ends, which lost 2 bases and 7 bases, there was a span of 8 bases. This CDR3 comprises 12 residues.

Regarding this clonotype: No conserved phenylalanine or tryptophan is present at the end of the CDR3, so a read error is the likely explanation. V gene TRBV2 combines with J gene TRBJ2-7; 9 bases map to TRBD2. Germline loops: CDR1 SNHLY, CDR2 FYNNEI. The CDR3 is 13 residues long. This CDR3 is CASVGLASFEQYL. The CDR3 nucleotides read TGTGCCAGCGTGGGACTAGCTTCCTTCGAGCAGTACCTC.

This clonotype was seen many times. V and J are TRBV28 and TRBJ1-1, with D tentatively TRBD1 (5 bases). The V end was cut by 3 bases, the J end by 4 bases, with 6 bases between. CDR1 and CDR2 (germline): MDHEN, SYDVKM. The CDR3 loop spans 12 amino acids. For the CDR3, the DNA is TGTGCCAGCAGTTTTGGGGCCACTGAAGCTTTCTTT. It yields the protein CASSFGATEAFF.

The chain carries TRBV7-2 and TRBJ2-5; TRBD2 might be the D (5 bases). Germline V gene data show CDR1 as SGHTA and CDR2 as FQGNSA. Trimming cost V 3 bases and J 5 bases, with 19 bases left between them. The CDR3 is made up of 16 amino acids. The chain's CDR3 is CASSFSTSTLGETQYF. The DNA of the CDR3 is TGTGCCAGCAGCTTTTCCACTAGTACACTGGGGGAGACCCAGTACTTC. The full variable domain, rest sourced from reference TRBV7-2 and TRBJ2-5, is GAGVSQSPSNKVTEKGKDVELRCDPISGHTALYWYRQSLGQGLEFLIYFQGNSAPDKSGLPSDRFSAERTGGSVSTLTIQRTQQEDSAVYLCASSFSTSTLGETQYFGPGTRLLVL.

This clonotype occurred many times. The rearrangement links TRBV7-9 to TRBJ1-4, with D possibly being TRBD1 (6 bases). In germline, CDR1 is SEHNR, CDR2 FQNEAQ (reference sequence). This CDR3 spans 17 amino acids. Deletions cut 2 bases from V and 2 bases from J, with 15 bases between. The CDR3 loop reads CASSLRGSASTNEKLFF. CDR3 nucleotide sequence: TGTGCCAGCAGCTTAAGGGGGAGCGCTTCGACTAATGAAAAACTGTTTTTT. Supplemented by reference TRBV7-9 and TRBJ1-4, the full variable domain reads DTGVSQNPRHKITKRGQNVTFRCDPISEHNRLYWYRQTLGQGPEFLTYFQNEAQLEKSRLLSDRFSAERPKGSFSTLEIQRTEQGDSAMYLCASSLRGSASTNEKLFFGSGTQLSVL.